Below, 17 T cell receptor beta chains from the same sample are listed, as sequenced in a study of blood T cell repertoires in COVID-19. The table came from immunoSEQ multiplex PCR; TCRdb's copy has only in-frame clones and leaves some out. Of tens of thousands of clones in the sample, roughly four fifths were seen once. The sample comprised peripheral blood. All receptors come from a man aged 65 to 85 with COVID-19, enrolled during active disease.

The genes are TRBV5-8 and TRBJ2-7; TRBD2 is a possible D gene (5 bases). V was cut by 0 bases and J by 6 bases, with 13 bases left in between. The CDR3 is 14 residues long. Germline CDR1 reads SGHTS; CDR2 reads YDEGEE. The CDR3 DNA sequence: TGTGCCAGCAGCTTGGTTGCCAAAGGAGGCGAGCAGTACTTC. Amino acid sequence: CASSLVAKGGEQYF.

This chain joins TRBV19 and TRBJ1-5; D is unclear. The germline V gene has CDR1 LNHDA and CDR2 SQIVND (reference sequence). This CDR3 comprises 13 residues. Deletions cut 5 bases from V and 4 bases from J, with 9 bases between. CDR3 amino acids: CASSQRVNQPQHF. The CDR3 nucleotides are TGTGCCAGTAGTCAGCGGGTAAATCAGCCCCAGCATTTT.

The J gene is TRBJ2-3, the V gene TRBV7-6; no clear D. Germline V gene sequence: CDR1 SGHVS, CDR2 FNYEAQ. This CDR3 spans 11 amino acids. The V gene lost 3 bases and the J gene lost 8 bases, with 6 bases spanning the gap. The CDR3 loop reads CASSLPGTQYF. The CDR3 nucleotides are TGTGCCAGCAGCTTGCCAGGTACGCAGTATTTT.

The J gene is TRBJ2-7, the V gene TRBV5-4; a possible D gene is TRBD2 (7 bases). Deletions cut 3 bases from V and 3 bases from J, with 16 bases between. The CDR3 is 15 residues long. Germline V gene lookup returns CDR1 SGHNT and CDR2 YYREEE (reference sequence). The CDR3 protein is CASSSGGQSGYEQYF. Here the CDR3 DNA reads TGTGCCAGCAGCTCCGGGGGGCAGTCAGGCTACGAGCAGTACTTC.

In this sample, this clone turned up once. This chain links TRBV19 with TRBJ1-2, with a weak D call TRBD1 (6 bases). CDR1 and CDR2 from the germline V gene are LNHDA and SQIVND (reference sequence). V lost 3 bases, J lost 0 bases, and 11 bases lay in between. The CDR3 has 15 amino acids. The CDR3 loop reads CASSIYNRANYGYTF. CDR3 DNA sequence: TGTGCCAGTAGTATCTATAACAGGGCTAACTATGGCTACACCTTC.

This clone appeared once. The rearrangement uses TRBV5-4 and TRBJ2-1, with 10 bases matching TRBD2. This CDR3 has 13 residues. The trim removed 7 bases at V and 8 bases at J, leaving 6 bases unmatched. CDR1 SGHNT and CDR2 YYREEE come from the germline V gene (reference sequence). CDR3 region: CASGLAGADEQFF. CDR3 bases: TGTGCCAGCGGGCTAGCGGGAGCCGATGAGCAGTTCTTC.

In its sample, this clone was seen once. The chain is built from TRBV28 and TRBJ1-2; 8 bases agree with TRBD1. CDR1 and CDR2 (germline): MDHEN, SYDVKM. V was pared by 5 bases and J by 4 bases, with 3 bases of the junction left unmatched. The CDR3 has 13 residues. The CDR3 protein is CASSPGGGYGYTF. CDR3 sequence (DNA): TGTGCCAGCAGTCCAGGGGGCGGCTATGGCTACACCTTC.

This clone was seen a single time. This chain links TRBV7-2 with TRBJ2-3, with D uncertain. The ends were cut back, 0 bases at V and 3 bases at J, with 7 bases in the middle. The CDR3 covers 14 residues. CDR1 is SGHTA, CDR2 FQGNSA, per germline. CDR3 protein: CASSLARETDTQYF. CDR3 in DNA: TGTGCCAGCAGCTTAGCACGCGAGACAGATACGCAGTATTTT.

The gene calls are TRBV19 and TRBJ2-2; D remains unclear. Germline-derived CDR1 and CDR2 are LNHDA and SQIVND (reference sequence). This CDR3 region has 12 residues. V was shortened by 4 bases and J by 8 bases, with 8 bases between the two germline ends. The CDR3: CASSTRGGELFF. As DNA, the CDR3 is TGTGCCAGTAGTACCAGAGGAGGGGAGCTGTTTTTT.

Here the CDR3 reads CAWSGAGQGNYGYTF. CDR3 bases: TGTGCCTGGAGTGGGGCGGGACAGGGAAACTATGGCTACACCTTC. V is TRBV30 and J is TRBJ1-2; TRBD1 agrees at 9 bases. The CDR3 has 15 amino acids. Germline CDR1 GTSNPN, CDR2 SVGIG (reference sequence). The junction had 5 bases not matched to a gene; V was cut back by 1 base and J by 2 bases.

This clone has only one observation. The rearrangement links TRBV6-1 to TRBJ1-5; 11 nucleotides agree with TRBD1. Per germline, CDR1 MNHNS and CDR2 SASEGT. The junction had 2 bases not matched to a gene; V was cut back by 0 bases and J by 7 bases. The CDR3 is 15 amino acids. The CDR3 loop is CASSEADRGQQPQHF. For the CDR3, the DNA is TGTGCCAGCAGTGAAGCGGACAGGGGGCAGCAGCCCCAGCATTTT.

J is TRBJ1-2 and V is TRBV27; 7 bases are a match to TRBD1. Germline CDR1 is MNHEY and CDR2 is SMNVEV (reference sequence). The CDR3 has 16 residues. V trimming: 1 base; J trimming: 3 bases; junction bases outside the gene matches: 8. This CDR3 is CASSLYPGTVDYGYTF. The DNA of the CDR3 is TGTGCCAGCAGTTTATACCCCGGGACAGTCGACTATGGCTACACCTTC.

As DNA, the CDR3 is TGTGCCAGCGCGGGACAGGGTAGTCAGCCCCAGCATTTT. Translating gives CASAGQGSQPQHF. This chain links TRBV27 with TRBJ1-5; 9 positions agree with TRBD1. The CDR3 runs 13 residues. Germline V gene data show CDR1 as MNHEY and CDR2 as SMNVEV (reference sequence). V shed 8 bases and J 6 bases; nucleotides not matched to a gene: 5.

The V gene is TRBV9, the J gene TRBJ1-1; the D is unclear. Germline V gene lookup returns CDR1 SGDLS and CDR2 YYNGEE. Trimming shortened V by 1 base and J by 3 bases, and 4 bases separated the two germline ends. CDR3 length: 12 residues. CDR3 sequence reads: CASSVQDTEAFF. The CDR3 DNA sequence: TGTGCCAGCAGCGTACAGGACACTGAAGCTTTCTTT.

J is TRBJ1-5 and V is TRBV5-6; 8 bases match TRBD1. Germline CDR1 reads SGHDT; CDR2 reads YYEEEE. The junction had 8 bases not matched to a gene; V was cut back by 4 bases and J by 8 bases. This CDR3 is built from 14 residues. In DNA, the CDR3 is TGTGCCAGCAGCCGGGGGACAGGCAGTGAGCCCCAGCATTTT. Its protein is CASSRGTGSEPQHF.

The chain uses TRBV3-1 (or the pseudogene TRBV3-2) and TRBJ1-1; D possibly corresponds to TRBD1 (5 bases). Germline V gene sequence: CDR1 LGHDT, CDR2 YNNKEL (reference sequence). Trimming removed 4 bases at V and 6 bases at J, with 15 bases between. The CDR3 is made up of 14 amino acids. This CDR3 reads CASSPMTDSSEAFF. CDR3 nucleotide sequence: TGTGCCAGCAGCCCAATGACAGACTCCTCTGAAGCTTTCTTT.

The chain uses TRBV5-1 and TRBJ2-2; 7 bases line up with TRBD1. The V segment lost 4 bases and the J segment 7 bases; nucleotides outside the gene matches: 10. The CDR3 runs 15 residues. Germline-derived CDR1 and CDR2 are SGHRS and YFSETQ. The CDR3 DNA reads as TGCGCCAGCAGCCCCGGACAGGTCCTTTACGGGGAGCTGTTTTTT. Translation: CASSPGQVLYGELFF.